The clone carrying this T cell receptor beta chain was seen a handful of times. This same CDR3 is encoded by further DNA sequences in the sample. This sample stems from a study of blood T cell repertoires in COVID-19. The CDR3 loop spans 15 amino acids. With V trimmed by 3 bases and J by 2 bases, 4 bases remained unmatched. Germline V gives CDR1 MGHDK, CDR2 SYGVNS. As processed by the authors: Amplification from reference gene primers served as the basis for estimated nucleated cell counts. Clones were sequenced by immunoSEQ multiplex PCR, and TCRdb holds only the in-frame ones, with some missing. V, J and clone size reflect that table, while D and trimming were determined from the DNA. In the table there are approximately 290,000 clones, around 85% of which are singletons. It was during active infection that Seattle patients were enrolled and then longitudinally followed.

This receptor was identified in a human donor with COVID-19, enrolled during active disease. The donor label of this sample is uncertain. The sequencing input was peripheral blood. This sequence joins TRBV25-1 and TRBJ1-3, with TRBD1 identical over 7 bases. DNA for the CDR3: TGTGCCAGCAGTGACTCAGGGGGTACTGGAAACACCATATATTTT. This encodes CASSDSGGTGNTIYF.